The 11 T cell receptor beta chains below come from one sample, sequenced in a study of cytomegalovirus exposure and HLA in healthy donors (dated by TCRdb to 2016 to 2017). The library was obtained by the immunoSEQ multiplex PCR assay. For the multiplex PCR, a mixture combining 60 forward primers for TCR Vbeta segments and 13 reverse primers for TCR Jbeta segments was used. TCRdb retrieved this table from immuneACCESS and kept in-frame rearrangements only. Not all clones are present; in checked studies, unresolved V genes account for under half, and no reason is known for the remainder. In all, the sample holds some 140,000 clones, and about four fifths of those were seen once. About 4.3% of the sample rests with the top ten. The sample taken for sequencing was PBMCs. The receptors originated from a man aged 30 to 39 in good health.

The CDR3 DNA is TGTGCCTGGAGTGGGCGGTGGGTGGATACGCAGTATTTT. Translated, it gives CAWSGRWVDTQYF. The genes are TRBV30 and TRBJ2-3; D not certain. CDR3 length: 13 amino acids. V lost 1 base to trimming and J lost 6 bases, with 11 bases between them. Germline CDR1 is GTSNPN and CDR2 is SVGIG (reference sequence). The full variable domain, with the rest looked up from reference TRBV30 and TRBJ2-3, is SQTIHQWPATLVQPVGSPLSLECTVEGTSNPNLYWYRQAAGRGLQLLFYSVGIGQISSEVPQNLSASRPQDRQFILSSKKLLLSDSGFYLCAWSGRWVDTQYFGPGTRLTVL.

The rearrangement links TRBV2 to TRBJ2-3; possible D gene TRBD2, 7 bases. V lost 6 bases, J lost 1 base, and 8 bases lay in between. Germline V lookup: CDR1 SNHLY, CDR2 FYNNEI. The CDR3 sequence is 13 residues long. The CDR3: CASRGGGTDTQYF. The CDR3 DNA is TGTGCCAGCAGAGGGGGGGGCACAGATACGCAGTATTTT.

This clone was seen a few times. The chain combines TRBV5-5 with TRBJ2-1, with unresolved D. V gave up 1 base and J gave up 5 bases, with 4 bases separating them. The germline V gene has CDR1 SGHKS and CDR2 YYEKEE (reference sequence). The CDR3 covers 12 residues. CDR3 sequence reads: CASSLRDNEQFF. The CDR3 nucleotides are TGTGCCAGCAGCTTGCGGGACAATGAGCAGTTCTTC.

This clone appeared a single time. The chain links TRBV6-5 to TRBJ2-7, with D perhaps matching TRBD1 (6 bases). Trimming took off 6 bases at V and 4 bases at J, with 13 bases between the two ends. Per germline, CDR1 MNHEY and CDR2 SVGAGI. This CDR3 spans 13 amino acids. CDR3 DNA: TGTGCCAGCAGCCACAGGGACGGATACGAGCAGTACTTC. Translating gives CASSHRDGYEQYF.

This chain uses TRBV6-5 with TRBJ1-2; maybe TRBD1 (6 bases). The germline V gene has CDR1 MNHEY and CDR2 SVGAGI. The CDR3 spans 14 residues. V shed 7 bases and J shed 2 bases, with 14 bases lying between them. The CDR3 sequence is CASTGGLTNYGYTF. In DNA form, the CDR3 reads TGTGCCAGCACCGGGGGGCTGACGAACTATGGCTACACCTTC.

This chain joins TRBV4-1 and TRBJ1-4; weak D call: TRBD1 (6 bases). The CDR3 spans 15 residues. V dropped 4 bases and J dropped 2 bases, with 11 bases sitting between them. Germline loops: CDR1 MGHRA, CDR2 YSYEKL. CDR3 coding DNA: TGCGCCAGCAGCCTACGACAGGTTACTAATGAAAAACTGTTTTTT. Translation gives CASSLRQVTNEKLFF.

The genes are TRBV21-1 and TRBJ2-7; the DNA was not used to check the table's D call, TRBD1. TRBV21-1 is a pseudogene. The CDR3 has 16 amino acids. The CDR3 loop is CASSKEPGQGFYEQYF. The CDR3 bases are TGTGCCAGCAGCAAAGAACCGGGACAGGGATTCTACGAGCAGTACTTC.

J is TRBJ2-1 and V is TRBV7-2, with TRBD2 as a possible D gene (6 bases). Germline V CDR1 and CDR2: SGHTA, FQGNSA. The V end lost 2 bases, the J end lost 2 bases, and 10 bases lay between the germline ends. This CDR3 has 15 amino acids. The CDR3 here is CASSLLGLAYNEQFF. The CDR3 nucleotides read TGTGCCAGCAGCTTATTGGGACTCGCCTACAATGAGCAGTTCTTC.

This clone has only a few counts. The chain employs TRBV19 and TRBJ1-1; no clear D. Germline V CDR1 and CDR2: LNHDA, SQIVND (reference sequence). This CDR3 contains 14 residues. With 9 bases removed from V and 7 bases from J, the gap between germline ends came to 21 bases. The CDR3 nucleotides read TGTGCCAGCCACCAACAGAGGGCGGTCGGTGAAGCTTTCTTT. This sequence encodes CASHQQRAVGEAFF.

The CDR3 nucleotides read TGTGCCAGCAGCCCCACCCGCCTCCAGACACTCAAAACCTACGAGCAGTACTTC. It codes for CASSPTRLQTLKTYEQYF. The chain couples TRBV11-2 to TRBJ2-7; D unclear. The CDR3 sequence is 18 residues long. Germline assignment: CDR1 SGHAT and CDR2 FQNNGV. Trimming took off 5 bases at V and 2 bases at J, with 25 bases between the two ends. The full variable domain, its missing parts supplied by reference TRBV11-2 and TRBJ2-7, is EAGVAQSPRYKIIEKRQSVAFWCNPISGHATLYWYQQILGQGPKLLIQFQNNGVVDDSQLPKDRFSAERLKGVDSTLKIQPAKLEDSAVYLCASSPTRLQTLKTYEQYFGPGTRLTVT.

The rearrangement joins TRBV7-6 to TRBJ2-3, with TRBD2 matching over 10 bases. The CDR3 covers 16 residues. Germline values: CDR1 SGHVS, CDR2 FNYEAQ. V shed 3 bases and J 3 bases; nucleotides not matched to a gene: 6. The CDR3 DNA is TGTGCCAGCAGCTTTGGTAGCGGGAGGTTGACAGATACGCAGTATTTT. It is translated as CASSFGSGRLTDTQYF. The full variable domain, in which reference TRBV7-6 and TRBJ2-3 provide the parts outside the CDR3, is GAGVSQSPRYKVTKRGQDVALRCDPISGHVSLYWYRQALGQGPEFLTYFNYEAQQDKSGLPNDRFSAERPEGSISTLTIQRTEQRDSAMYRCASSFGSGRLTDTQYFGPGTRLTVL.